The clone carrying this T cell receptor (beta chain) was observed a single time. This record belongs to a study of identical twins. Germline V gene data show CDR1 as SGHDT and CDR2 as YYEEEE. This CDR3 contains 14 residues. With V trimmed by 7 bases and J by 10 bases, 10 bases remained unmatched. TCRdb fed the 5' RACE reads into MiXCR, producing one record per CDR3 protein. This table has 210,000 or so distinct CDR3 sequences, less than 20% appearing once. A further study also used this sample, focusing on T cells expressing NK-cell markers. From that second work: Several donors' CD3+CD56-NKG2C+ cells were dominated by the same clonotypes. Whether expanded NKG2C+ T cell clones were HCMV specific stayed uncertain.

The rearrangement uses TRBV5-6 and TRBJ1-4, with 10 nucleotides matching TRBD1. This TCR was recovered from a woman aged 18-35 years in good health. The sample was CD8+ T cells sorted from blood. The CDR3 DNA sequence: TGTGCCAGCGGACCCGGGACAGGGGATCGAAAACTGTTTTTT. Amino acids: CASGPGTGDRKLFF. The whole variable domain, filled in from reference TRBV5-6 and TRBJ1-4, reads DAGVTQSPTHLIKTRGQQVTLRCSPKSGHDTVSWYQQALGQGPQFIFQYYEEEERQRGNFPDRFSGHQFPNYSSELNVNALLLGDSALYLCASGPGTGDRKLFFGSGTQLSVL.